This T cell receptor (beta chain) was recorded in a study of spatial heterogeneity in lung cancer. About the study: After resection, follow-up PBMC samples were sequenced when available, at a median of about 2 years later. The count of detected beta-chain sequences consistently exceeded that of alpha-chain sequences.

The time point is: blood at routine non-recurrence follow-up after resection. Unsorted whole RNA of tumor, nontumor lung or frozen PBMC was sequenced. This clonotype was recorded a few times. Trimming took off 3 bases at V and 9 bases at J, with 18 bases between the two ends. Germline V gene lookup returns CDR1 LNHDA and CDR2 SQIVND (reference sequence). The CDR3 spans 15 residues. MiXCR was run by TCRdb on the 5' RACE reads, yielding one entry per CDR3 protein. Among fewer than 30,000 distinct CDR3 sequences listed, 5.5% to 7% were seen once. This chain uses TRBV19 with TRBJ2-1; D possibly uses TRBD1 or TRBD2 (5 bases each). This TCR was sampled from a male donor with early-stage non-small cell lung cancer. Sequences were derived from PBMCs, sampled at follow-up. For the CDR3, the DNA is TGTGCCAGTAGTATTGAGTTTAGGGGAGTGGTTGAGCAGTTCTTC. Encoded protein: CASSIEFRGVVEQFF.